This T cell receptor beta chain was recorded in a study of monozygotic twins with inflammatory bowel disease. The quantity of total RNA per TCR library was 3500 ng. Generation of cDNA took place in eight separate reactions per sample. UMIs were attached via template switching, each with a 6-nucleotide sample barcode. TCRdb re-called the 5' RACE reads, yielding one record per CDR3 amino acid sequence without DNA. The sample has 85,000 to 110,000 distinct CDR3 sequences. Study results and caveats: IBD patients shared fewer clonotypes with other individuals than healthy twins, especially patients with disease activity signs.

As for this clonotype: No antigen is known for it.

The TCR originated in a human donor with ulcerative colitis or Crohn's disease, or a healthy co-twin of an affected twin (not recorded which). The sequencing input was blood.

CDR3 sequence: CASSLRLASANEQFF. This chain links TRBV12-3 or TRBV12-4 with TRBJ2-1; no DNA is available, so the TRBD2 call from TCRdb remains unchecked. This CDR3 is built from 15 residues.